A single sample gave rise to the 15 T cell receptor beta chains below, sequenced in a study of high-grade serous ovarian cancer treatment subgroups. Tumor samples were obtained before definitive surgery or chemotherapy. TCRdb keeps only in-frame clones here, not all; method: immunoSEQ multiplex PCR. The sample shows 30,000 to 40,000 clones, about four fifths of them seen only once. The sequencing input was tumor tissue. The source is a human donor with high-grade serous ovarian cancer.

V usage is TRBV28 and J usage is TRBJ1-2; the match to TRBD1 covers 8 bases. Trimming took 2 bases from V and 7 from J; bases not matched to a gene: 18. The CDR3 loop spans 18 amino acids. In germline, CDR1 is MDHEN, CDR2 SYDVKM. The CDR3 protein is CASSLSRGRDRNIRGYTF. CDR3 nucleotide sequence: TGTGCCAGCAGTTTAAGCCGTGGCCGGGACAGGAATATTCGTGGCTACACCTTC.

The V and J genes are TRBV18 and TRBJ2-1; D may be TRBD2 (6 bases). Trimming left V 2 bases short and J 16 bases short, with 27 bases between. This CDR3 comprises 16 residues. Per germline, CDR1 KGHSH and CDR2 LQKENI. CDR3 sequence reads: CASSPGGIGGRVQNFF. CDR3 coding DNA: TGTGCCAGCTCACCAGGGGGAATTGGGGGGAGAGTGCAGAATTTCTTC. Together with reference TRBV18 and TRBJ2-1, the CDR3 gives the full variable domain: NAGVMQNPRHLVRRRGQEARLRCSPMKGHSHVYWYRQLPEEGLKFMVYLQKENIIDESGMPKERFSAEFPKEGPSILRIQQVVRGDSAAYFCASSPGGIGGRVQNFFGPGTRLTVL.

This clone was picked up a small number of times. The chain uses TRBV27 and TRBJ1-5, with 7 bases aligning to TRBD1. CDR1 and CDR2 from the germline V gene are MNHEY and SMNVEV (reference sequence). The CDR3 is 15 amino acids. Unmatched junction bases numbered 13, after V lost 7 bases and J lost 7 bases. The CDR3 DNA follows: TGTGCCAGCAAGTCTCAAGCAGGGGGTAGACAGCCCCAGCATTTT. It encodes CASKSQAGGRQPQHF.

The rearrangement links TRBV7-2 to TRBJ2-5; no clear D gene. V dropped 0 bases and J dropped 7 bases, with 9 bases sitting between them. CDR3 length: 13 amino acids. CDR1 SGHTA and CDR2 FQGNSA come from the germline V gene. CDR3 region: CASSLAGLGTQYF. The CDR3 DNA reads as TGTGCCAGCAGCTTAGCGGGCCTTGGGACCCAGTACTTC.

V is TRBV19 and J is TRBJ2-7, with D possibly being TRBD1 (6 bases). Deletions cut 4 bases from V and 7 bases from J, with 20 bases between. CDR3 length: 15 amino acids. Germline loops: CDR1 LNHDA, CDR2 SQIVND (reference sequence). In DNA, the CDR3 is TGTGCCAGTAGTACTCCCTCAGGGGAGCCATGGGAGCAGTACTTC. Amino acid sequence: CASSTPSGEPWEQYF.

The chain combines TRBV14 with TRBJ1-2; D gene uncertain. The CDR3 is made up of 15 amino acids. Trimming removed 4 bases at V and 0 bases at J, with 12 bases between. Germline CDR1 is SGHDN and CDR2 is FVKESK. This CDR3 reads CASSPRQLSNYGYTF. The CDR3 coding sequence is TGTGCCAGCAGCCCCCGGCAACTCTCTAACTATGGCTACACCTTC.

This chain joins TRBV5-1 and TRBJ1-1; 9 nucleotides match TRBD1. CDR3 length: 15 amino acids. V lost 0 bases and J lost 5; bases outside the gene matches: 5. The V gene's germline CDR1 is SGHRS and CDR2 YFSETQ. CDR3 sequence: CASSLDGQGNTEAFF. CDR3 DNA: TGCGCCAGCAGCTTGGACGGACAGGGGAATACTGAAGCTTTCTTT.

J is TRBJ1-1 and V is TRBV7-2; D uncertain. This CDR3 has 13 amino acids. Per the germline V gene, CDR1 is SGHTA and CDR2 is FQGNSA. The V and J ends lost 5 bases and 1 base respectively, with 8 bases between them. The CDR3 loop reads CASSMSPNTEAFF. CDR3 DNA sequence: TGTGCCAGCAGCATGTCACCGAACACTGAAGCTTTCTTT.

V is TRBV5-1 and J is TRBJ1-2; 12 bases are shared with TRBD1. Germline V gives CDR1 SGHRS, CDR2 YFSETQ. This CDR3 is built from 15 residues. V lost 0 bases, J lost 11 bases, and 8 bases stayed unmatched. Here the CDR3 DNA reads TGCGCCAGCAGCTTGGCCGGGGGGACAGGGGGCCGTTACACCTTC. This translates into CASSLAGGTGGRYTF.

V is TRBV7-8 and J is TRBJ2-7, with TRBD1 identical over 11 bases. Germline CDR1 reads SGHVS; CDR2 reads FQNEAQ. The V segment lost 6 bases and the J segment 0 bases; nucleotides outside the gene matches: 10. The CDR3 extends over 17 amino acids. As DNA, the CDR3 is TGTGCCAGCAGACCAAACCGGGACAGGGGGGACTCCTACGAGCAGTACTTC. Translated: CASRPNRDRGDSYEQYF.

This rearrangement joins TRBV28 to TRBJ2-7, with TRBD2 as a possible D gene (6 bases). Germline V gene lookup returns CDR1 MDHEN and CDR2 SYDVKM. This CDR3 contains 13 residues. Trimming left V 4 bases short and J 3 bases short, with 10 bases between. CDR3 loop: CASSWGEGYEQYF. The CDR3 DNA sequence: TGTGCCAGCAGTTGGGGGGAAGGCTACGAGCAGTACTTC.

The rearrangement links TRBV5-4 to TRBJ2-1; no clear D. CDR3 length equals 15 residues. The germline CDR1 and CDR2 sequences are SGHNT and YYREEE (reference sequence). V lost 4 bases and J lost 0, with 11 bases in between. CDR3 sequence: CASSTRLSSYNEQFF. CDR3 DNA: TGTGCCAGCAGCACCAGGCTGAGCTCCTACAATGAGCAGTTCTTC.

The V and J genes are TRBV6-5 and TRBJ1-5; no firm D call. The CDR3 runs to 14 residues. Deletions cut 6 bases from V and 10 bases from J, with 19 bases between. Germline V gives CDR1 MNHEY, CDR2 SVGAGI. This CDR3 is CASRPFDLISPQHF. CDR3 sequence (DNA): TGTGCCAGCAGACCCTTCGACCTAATCAGTCCCCAGCATTTT.

This clone was detected only a few times. V usage is TRBV2 and J usage is TRBJ2-7, with 9 bases matching TRBD2. Germline loops: CDR1 SNHLY, CDR2 FYNNEI. The V and J ends lost 4 bases and 7 bases, in that order; junction bases with no gene match: 8. CDR3 size: 14 residues. The CDR3 DNA reads as TGTGCCAGCAGTGGGGTTAGCGGGAGTGAGGAGCAGTACTTC. It codes for CASSGVSGSEEQYF.

V is TRBV10-2 and J is TRBJ2-1, with TRBD2 as a possible D gene (6 bases). Trimming shortened V by 8 bases and J by 7 bases, and 6 bases separated the two germline ends. CDR3 length: 10 residues. Germline V lookup: CDR1 WSHSY, CDR2 SAAADI. This chain's CDR3 is CASGGNEQFF. The CDR3 DNA reads as TGCGCCAGCGGGGGGAATGAGCAGTTCTTC.